The clone carrying this TCR beta chain was recorded many times. Antigen specificity is unknown. These data belong to a study of T-cell reconstitution after alpha-beta-depleted transplantation in children. Broader study findings: The study reportedly traced alpha-beta T cells about two months after transplant to several hundred expanded graft clones. T-cell counts and diversity at one year post-transplant came mainly from newly produced T cells.

Library preparation (for TCRbeta) was performed with unique molecular identifiers. TCRdb re-analysed the PCR reads in MiXCR, keeping a single row per CDR3 protein. Here the sample spans hundreds of thousands of distinct CDR3 sequences, 8% to 11% being singletons. V was pared by 4 bases and J by 0 bases, with 18 bases between. The CDR3 extends over 17 amino acids. Per the germline V gene, CDR1 is MGHRA and CDR2 is YSYEKL. Source: PBMCs, taken before TCRalphabeta/CD19-depleted stem cell transplant. V and J are TRBV4-1 and TRBJ1-1; perhaps TRBD1 as D (6 bases). This clonotype was sampled from a child aged 2 to 15 with inherited bone marrow failure, due to receive a stem cell transplant. The DNA for the CDR3 is TGCGCCAGCAGCCCTAGTGGGTGGGGGGACATGAACACTGAAGCTTTCTTT. Its protein product is CASSPSGWGDMNTEAFF.